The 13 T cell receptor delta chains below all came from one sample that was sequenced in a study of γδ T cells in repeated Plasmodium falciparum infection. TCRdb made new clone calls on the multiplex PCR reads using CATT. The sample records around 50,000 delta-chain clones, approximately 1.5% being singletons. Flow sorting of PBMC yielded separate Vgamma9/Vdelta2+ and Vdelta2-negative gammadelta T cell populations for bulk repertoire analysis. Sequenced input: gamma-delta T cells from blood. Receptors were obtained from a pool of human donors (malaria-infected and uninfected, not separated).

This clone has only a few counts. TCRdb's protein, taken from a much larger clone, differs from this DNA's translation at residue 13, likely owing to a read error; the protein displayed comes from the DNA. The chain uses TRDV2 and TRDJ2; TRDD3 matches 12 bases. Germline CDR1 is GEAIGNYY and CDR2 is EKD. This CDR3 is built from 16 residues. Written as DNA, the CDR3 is TGTGCCTGTGACAGACTGGGGGATACTTTGACAGCACGACTCTTCTTT. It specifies CACDRLGDTLTARLFF.

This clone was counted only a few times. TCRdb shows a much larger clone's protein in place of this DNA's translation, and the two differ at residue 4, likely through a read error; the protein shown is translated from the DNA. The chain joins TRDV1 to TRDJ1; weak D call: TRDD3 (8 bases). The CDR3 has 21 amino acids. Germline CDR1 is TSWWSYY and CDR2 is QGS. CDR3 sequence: CALVELKSFLKYWGDTDKLIF. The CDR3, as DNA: TGTGCTCTTGTGGAACTGAAGAGCTTCCTAAAGTACTGGGGGGATACCGATAAACTCATCTTT.

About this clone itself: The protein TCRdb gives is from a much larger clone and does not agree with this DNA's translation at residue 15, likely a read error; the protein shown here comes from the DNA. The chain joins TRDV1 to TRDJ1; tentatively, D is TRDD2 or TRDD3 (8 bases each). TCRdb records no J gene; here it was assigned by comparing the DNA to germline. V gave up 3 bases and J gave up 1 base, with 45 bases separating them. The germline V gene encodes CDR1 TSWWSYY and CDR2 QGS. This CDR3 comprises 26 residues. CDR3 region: CALGDTTSGSHFLRSKLGVSTDKLIF. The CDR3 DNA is TGTGCTCTTGGGGATACTACTTCGGGGAGCCACTTCCTACGTTCTAAACTGGGGGTCTCCACCGATAAACTCATCTTT.

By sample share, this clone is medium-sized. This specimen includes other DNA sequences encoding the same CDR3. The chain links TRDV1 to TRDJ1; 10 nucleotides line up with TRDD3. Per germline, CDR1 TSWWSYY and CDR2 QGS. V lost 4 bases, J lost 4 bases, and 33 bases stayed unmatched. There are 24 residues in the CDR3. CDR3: CALGVNHRGPQLGWGILNHDKLIF. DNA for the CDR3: TGTGCTCTTGGGGTAAACCATAGGGGGCCTCAACTGGGCTGGGGGATATTAAATCACGATAAACTCATCTTT.

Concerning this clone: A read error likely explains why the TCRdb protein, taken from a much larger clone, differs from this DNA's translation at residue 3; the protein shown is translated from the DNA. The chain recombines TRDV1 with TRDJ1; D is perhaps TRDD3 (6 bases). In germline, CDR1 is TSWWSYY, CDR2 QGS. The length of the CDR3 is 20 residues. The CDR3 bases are TGTGCTTTTGGGGGGACGCGGTTATTAGGGGGCACCCGGGGAGCAGATAAACTCATCTTT. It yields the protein CAFGGTRLLGGTRGADKLIF.

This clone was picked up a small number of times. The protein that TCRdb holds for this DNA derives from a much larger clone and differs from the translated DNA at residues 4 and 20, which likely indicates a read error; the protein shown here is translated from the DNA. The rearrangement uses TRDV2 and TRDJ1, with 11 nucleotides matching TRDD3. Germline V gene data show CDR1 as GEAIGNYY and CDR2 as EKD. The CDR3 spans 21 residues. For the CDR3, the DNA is TGTGCCTGTGGCACCGCGGAGAAGGTGGGGGATACGCGTCTGTACACCGATAAACTCACCTTT. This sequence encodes CACGTAEKVGDTRLYTDKLTF.

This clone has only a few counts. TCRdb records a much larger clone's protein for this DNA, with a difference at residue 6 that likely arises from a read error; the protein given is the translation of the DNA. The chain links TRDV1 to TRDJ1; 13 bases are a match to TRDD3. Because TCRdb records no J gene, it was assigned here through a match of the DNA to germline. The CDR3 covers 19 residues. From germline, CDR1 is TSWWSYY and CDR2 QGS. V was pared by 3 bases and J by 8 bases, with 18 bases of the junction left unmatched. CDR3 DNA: TGTGCTCTTGGGGATCTGTGGTCGGGTACTGGGGGATACGGCGTAAAACTCATCTTT. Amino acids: CALGDLWSGTGGYGVKLIF.

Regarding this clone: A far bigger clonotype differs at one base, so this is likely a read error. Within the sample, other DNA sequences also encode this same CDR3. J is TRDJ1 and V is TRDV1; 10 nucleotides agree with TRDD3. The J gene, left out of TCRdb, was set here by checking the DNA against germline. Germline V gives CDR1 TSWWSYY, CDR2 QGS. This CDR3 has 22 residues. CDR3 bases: TGTGCCCTTGGGGAACGGGGGCCTTCCCACATACCCGGACTGGGGGATACCGATAAACTCATCTTT. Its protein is CALGERGPSHIPGLGDTDKLIF.

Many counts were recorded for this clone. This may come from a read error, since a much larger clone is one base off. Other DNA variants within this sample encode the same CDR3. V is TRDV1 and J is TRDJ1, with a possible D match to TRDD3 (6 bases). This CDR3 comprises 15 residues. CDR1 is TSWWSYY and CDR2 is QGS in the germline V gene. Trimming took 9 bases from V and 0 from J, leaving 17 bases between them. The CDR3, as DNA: TGTGCTCTCGTACTTGTGTTGGGGGACACCGATAAACTCATCTTT. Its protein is CALVLVLGDTDKLIF.

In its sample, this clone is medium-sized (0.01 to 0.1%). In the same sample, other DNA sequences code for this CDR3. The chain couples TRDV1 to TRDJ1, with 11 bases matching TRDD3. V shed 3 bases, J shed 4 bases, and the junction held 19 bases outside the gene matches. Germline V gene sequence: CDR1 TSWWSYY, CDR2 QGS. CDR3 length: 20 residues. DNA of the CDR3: TGTGCTCTTGGGGACCCGTATGCCTACGTGAACTGGGGGATAGACGATAAACTCATCTTT. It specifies CALGDPYAYVNWGIDDKLIF.

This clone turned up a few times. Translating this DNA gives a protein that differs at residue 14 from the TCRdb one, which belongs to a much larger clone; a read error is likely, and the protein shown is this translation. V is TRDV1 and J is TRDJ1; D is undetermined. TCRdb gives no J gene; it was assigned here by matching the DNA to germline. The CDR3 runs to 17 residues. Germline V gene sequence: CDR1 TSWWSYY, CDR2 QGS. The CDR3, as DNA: TGTGCTCTTGGGGAAGCTCATCCCCCTCTTAATACCGATAGACTCATCTTT. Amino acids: CALGEAHPPLNTDRLIF.

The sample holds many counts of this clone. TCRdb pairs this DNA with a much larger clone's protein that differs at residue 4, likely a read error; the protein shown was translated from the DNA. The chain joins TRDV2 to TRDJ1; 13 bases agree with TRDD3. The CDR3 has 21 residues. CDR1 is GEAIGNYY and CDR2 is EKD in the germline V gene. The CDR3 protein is CACGTDNWGIRVLPITPPRIF. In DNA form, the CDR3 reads TGTGCCTGTGGCACCGACAACTGGGGGATACGCGTCTTACCAATCACACCCCCTCGGATCTTT.

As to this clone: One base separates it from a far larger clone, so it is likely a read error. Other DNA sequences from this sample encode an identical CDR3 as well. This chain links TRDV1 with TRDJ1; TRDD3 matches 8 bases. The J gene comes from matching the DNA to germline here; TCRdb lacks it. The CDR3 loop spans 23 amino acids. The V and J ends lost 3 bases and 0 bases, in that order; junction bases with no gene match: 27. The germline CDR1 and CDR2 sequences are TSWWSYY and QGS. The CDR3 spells CALGDHVVPYLLYWGFYTDKLIF. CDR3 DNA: TGTGCTCTTGGGGACCACGTGGTACCCTACTTACTCTACTGGGGGTTTTACACCGATAAACTCATCTTT.